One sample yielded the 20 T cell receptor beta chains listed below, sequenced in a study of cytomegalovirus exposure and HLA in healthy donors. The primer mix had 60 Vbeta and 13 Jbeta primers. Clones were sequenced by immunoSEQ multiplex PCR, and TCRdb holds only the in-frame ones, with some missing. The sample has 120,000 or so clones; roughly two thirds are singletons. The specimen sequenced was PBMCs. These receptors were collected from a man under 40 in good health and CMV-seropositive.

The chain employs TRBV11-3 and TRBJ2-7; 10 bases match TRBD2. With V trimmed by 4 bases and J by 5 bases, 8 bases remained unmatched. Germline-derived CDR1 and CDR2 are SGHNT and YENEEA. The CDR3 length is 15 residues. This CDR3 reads CASSSAGGNKDEQYF. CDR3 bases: TGTGCCAGCAGCTCAGCGGGAGGGAATAAAGACGAGCAGTACTTC.

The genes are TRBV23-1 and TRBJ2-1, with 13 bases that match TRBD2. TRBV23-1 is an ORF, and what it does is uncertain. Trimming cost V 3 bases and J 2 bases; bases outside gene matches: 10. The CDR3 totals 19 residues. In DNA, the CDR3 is TGCGCCAGCAGTCACGCCGGACTAGCGGGAGAACTACCCTACAATGAGCAGTTCTTC. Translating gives CASSHAGLAGELPYNEQFF.

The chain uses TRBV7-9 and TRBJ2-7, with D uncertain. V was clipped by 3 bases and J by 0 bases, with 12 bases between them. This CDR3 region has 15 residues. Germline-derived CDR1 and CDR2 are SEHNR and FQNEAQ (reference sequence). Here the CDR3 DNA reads TGTGCCAGCAGCTTCGTGTCAGATATCTCCTACGAGCAGTACTTC. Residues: CASSFVSDISYEQYF.

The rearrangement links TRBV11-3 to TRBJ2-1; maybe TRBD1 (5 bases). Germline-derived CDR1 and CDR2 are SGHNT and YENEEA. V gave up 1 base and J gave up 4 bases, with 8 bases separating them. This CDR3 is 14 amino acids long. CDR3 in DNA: TGTGCCAGCAGCTTAGGGGGCGTATACAATGAGCAGTTCTTC. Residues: CASSLGGVYNEQFF.

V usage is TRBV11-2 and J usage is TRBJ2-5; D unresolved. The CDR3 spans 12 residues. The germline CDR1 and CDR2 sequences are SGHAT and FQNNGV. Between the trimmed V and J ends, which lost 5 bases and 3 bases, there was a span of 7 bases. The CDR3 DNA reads TGTGCCAGCAGCGATCCAGAAGAGACCCAGTACTTC. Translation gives CASSDPEETQYF.

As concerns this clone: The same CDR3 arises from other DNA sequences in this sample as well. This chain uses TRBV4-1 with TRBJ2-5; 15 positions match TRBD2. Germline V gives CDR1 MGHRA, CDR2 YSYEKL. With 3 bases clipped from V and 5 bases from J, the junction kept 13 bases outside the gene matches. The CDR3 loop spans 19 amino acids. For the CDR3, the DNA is TGCGCCAGCAGCCACCCCGGACTAGCGGGAGGGCCTAACAGGGAGACCCAGTACTTC. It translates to CASSHPGLAGGPNRETQYF.

For the CDR3, the DNA is TGTGCCAGCAGCCCCCGGGGAACCTACGAGCAGTACTTC. This encodes CASSPRGTYEQYF. The rearrangement links TRBV9 to TRBJ2-7; D may be TRBD2 (5 bases). The CDR3 runs to 13 residues. Germline CDR1 SGDLS, CDR2 YYNGEE. V dropped 4 bases and J dropped 2 bases, with 10 bases sitting between them.

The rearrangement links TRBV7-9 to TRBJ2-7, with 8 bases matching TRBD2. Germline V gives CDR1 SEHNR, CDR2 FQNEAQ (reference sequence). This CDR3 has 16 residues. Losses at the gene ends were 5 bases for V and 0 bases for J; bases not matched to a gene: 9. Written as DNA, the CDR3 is TGTGCCAGCAGCCCCCTCCTAGCGGGTGCCTCCTACGAGCAGTACTTC. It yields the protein CASSPLLAGASYEQYF.

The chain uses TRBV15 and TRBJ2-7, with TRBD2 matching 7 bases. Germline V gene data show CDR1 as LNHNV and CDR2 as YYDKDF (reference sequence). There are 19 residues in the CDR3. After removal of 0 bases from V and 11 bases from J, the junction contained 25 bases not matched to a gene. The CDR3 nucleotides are TGTGCCACCAGCAGAGATAGTGGTACCGGTGGGAGGGGCCCCAGTCCAGAGTACTTC. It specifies CATSRDSGTGGRGPSPEYF.

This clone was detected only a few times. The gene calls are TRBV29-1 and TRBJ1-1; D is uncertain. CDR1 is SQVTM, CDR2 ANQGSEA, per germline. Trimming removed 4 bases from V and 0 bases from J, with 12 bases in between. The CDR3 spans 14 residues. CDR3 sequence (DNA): TGCAGCGTTGTCCCGCACAGCCTGAACACTGAAGCTTTCTTT. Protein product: CSVVPHSLNTEAFF.

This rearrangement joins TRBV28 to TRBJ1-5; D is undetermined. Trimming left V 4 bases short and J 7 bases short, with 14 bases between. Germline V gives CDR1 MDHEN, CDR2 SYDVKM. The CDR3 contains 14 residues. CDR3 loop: CASSSTWGGQPQHF. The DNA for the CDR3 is TGTGCCAGCAGTTCAACATGGGGAGGGCAGCCCCAGCATTTT.

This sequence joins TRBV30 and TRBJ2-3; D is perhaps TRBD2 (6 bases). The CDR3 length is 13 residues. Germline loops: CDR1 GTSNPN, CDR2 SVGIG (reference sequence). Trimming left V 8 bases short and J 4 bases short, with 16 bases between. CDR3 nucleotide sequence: TGTGCCGGGGGGTTGGGGGTTGCAGATACGCAGTATTTT. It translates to CAGGLGVADTQYF. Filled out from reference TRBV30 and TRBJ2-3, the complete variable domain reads SQTIHQWPATLVQPVGSPLSLECTVEGTSNPNLYWYRQAAGRGLQLLFYSVGIGQISSEVPQNLSASRPQDRQFILSSKKLLLSDSGFYLCAGGLGVADTQYFGPGTRLTVL.

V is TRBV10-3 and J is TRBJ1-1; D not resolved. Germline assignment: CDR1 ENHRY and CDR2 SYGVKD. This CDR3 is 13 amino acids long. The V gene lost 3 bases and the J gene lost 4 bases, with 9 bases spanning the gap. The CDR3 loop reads CAISDSPGTEAFF. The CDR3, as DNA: TGTGCCATCAGTGATTCCCCCGGCACTGAAGCTTTCTTT.

The CDR3 region has the DNA TGTGCCAGCAGCTCCCCCAGGGCCACTGAAGCTTTCTTT. This sequence encodes CASSSPRATEAFF. This sequence joins TRBV7-2 and TRBJ1-1; tentatively, D is TRBD1 (5 bases). The CDR3 is made up of 13 amino acids. V was trimmed by 4 bases and J by 4 bases, leaving 10 bases between them. Germline V gene data show CDR1 as SGHTA and CDR2 as FQGNSA.

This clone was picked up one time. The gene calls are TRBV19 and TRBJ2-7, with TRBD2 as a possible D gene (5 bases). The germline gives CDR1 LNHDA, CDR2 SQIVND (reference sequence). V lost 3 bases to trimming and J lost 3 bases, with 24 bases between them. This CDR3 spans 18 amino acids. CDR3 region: CASSITIMIGEGNYEQYF. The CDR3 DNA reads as TGTGCCAGTAGTATCACGATTATGATCGGGGAAGGAAACTACGAGCAGTACTTC.

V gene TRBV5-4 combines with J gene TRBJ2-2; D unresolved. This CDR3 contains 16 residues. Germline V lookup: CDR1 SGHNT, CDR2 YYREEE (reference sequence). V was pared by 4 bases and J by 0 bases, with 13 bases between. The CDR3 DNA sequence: TGTGCCAGCAGCCGCGGAACGGGTACGAACACCGGGGAGCTGTTTTTT. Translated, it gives CASSRGTGTNTGELFF. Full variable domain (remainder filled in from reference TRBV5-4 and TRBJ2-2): ETGVTQSPTHLIKTRGQQVTLRCSSQSGHNTVSWYQQALGQGPQFIFQYYREEENGRGNFPPRFSGLQFPNYSSELNVNALELDDSALYLCASSRGTGTNTGELFFGEGSRLTVL.

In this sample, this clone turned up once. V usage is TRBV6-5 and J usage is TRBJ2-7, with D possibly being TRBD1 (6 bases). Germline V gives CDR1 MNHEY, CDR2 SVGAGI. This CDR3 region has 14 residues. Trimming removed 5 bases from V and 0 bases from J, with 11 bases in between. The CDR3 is CASSPRDTSYEQYF. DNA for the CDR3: TGTGCCAGCAGTCCCCGGGACACCTCCTACGAGCAGTACTTC.

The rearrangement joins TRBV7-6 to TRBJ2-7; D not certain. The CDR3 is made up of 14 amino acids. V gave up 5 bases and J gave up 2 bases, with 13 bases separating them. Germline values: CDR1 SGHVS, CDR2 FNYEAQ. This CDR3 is CASSPNGGAYEQYF. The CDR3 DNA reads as TGTGCCAGCAGCCCAAACGGCGGAGCCTACGAGCAGTACTTC. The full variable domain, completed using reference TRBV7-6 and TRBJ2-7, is GAGVSQSPRYKVTKRGQDVALRCDPISGHVSLYWYRQALGQGPEFLTYFNYEAQQDKSGLPNDRFSAERPEGSISTLTIQRTEQRDSAMYRCASSPNGGAYEQYFGPGTRLTVT.

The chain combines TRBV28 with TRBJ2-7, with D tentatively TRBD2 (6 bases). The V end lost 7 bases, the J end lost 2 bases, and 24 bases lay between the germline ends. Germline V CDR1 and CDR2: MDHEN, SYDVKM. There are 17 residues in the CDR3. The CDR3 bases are TGTGCCAGCACCCAGACTAGGCTAGCTGCCTGGGCCTACGAGCAGTACTTC. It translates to CASTQTRLAAWAYEQYF.

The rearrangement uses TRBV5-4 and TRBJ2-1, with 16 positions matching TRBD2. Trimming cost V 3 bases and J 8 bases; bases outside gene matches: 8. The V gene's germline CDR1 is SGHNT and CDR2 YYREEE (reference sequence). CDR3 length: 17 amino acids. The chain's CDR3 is CASSSGLAGGRGYEQFF. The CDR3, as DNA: TGTGCCAGCAGCTCGGGACTAGCGGGAGGGCGGGGCTATGAGCAGTTCTTC.